This is a list of T cell receptor beta chains from one sample in a study of T-cell reconstitution after alpha-beta-depleted transplantation in children. One entry per CDR3 protein, called by TCRdb with MiXCR from the PCR reads. Counted here are around 250,000 distinct CDR3 sequences, nearly 10% occurring once; the ten biggest clones make up around 10%. Sequencing used PBMCs from the stem cell graft donor, obtained from the stem cell graft. The source is a human donor who donated a stem cell graft to a child with SCID. Each CDR3 is given with its conserved first and last residue. The order of the fields is V gene, CDR3 length, J gene, clone size, D gene, CDR3 protein, CDR3 DNA. The D gene is left open where the match is weak. Size is stated for part of the rows, as once, few or many counts, or as a class when the clone is expanded.

>TRBV7-6|15|TRBJ2-3|NA|TRBD2
CASSNSGAGTDTQYF
TGTGCCAGCAGCAATAGCGGGGCCGGCACAGATACGCAGTATTTT
>TRBV4-1|15|TRBJ1-4|few|NA
CASSQDVTTNEKLFF
TGCGCCAGCAGCCAAGATGTAACAACTAATGAAAAACTGTTTTTT
>TRBV19|11|TRBJ2-2|NA|NA
CASRFSRELFF
TGTGCCAGTAGGTTCTCCAGGGAGCTGTTTTTT
>TRBV7-9|14|TRBJ2-7|few|NA
CASSLGSSGAEQYF
TGTGCCAGCAGCTTAGGAAGTTCTGGGGCTGAGCAGTACTTC
>TRBV5-1|13|TRBJ2-7|few|NA
CASSLGTDTEQYF
TGCGCCAGCAGCTTGGGGACGGATACTGAGCAGTACTTC
>TRBV14|13|TRBJ2-3|many|NA
CASSPGRSGTQYF
TGTGCCAGCAGCCCAGGGAGGTCCGGTACGCAGTATTTT
>TRBV6-1|13|TRBJ1-4|NA|NA
CASRPGRGEKLFF
TGTGCCAGCAGACCGGGAAGGGGGGAAAAACTGTTTTTT
>TRBV6-4|16|TRBJ2-3|NA|TRBD2
CASSDSTSGGADTQYF
TGTGCCAGCAGTGACTCGACTAGCGGGGGGGCAGATACGCAGTATTTT
>TRBV18|17|TRBJ2-2|NA|TRBD1
CASSPTGVGGITGELFF
TGTGCCAGCTCACCGACAGGGGTAGGAGGAATTACCGGGGAGCTGTTTTTT
>TRBV12-3/TRBV12-4|15|TRBJ2-7|NA|TRBD2
CASCASLAGVYEQYF
TGTGCCAGCTGTGCCTCTCTAGCGGGGGTTTACGAGCAGTACTTC
>TRBV29-1|14|TRBJ2-2|few|TRBD2
CSVGPGGSTGELFF
TGCAGCGTTGGCCCCGGGGGGTCCACCGGGGAGCTGTTTTTT
>TRBV7-2|15|TRBJ2-1|few|NA
CASSFDQGPHNEQFF
TGTGCCAGCAGCTTTGACCAGGGACCTCACAATGAGCAGTTCTTC
>TRBV5-1|14|TRBJ2-7|NA|NA
CASSLVRRTYEQYF
TGCGCCAGCAGCTTGGTCAGGAGAACCTACGAGCAGTACTTC
>TRBV7-8|18|TRBJ2-1|NA|TRBD2
CASSLAGLAAASGGARLF
TGTGCCAGCAGCTTAGCGGGACTAGCGGCCGCAAGCGGGGGGGCAAGACTCTTC
>TRBV6-1|17|TRBJ2-7|many|NA
CASSEPFRGFSSYEQYF
TGTGCCAGCAGTGAACCCTTTAGGGGCTTTAGCTCCTACGAGCAGTACTTC
>TRBV2|12|TRBJ2-7|NA|NA
CASSGRFYEQYF
TGTGCCAGCAGTGGACGATTCTACGAGCAGTACTTC
>TRBV5-6|15|TRBJ2-1|many|NA
CASSTGISSYNEQFF
TGTGCCAGCAGCACGGGTATATCCTCCTACAATGAGCAGTTCTTC
>TRBV5-1|15|TRBJ1-5|NA|NA
CASRLDSAVSQPQHF
TGCGCCAGCAGACTCGACAGCGCTGTAAGCCAGCCCCAGCATTTT
>TRBV6-5|14|TRBJ2-5|few|NA
CASSSDETAETQYF
TGTGCCAGCAGTTCCGACGAGACGGCGGAGACCCAGTACTTC
>TRBV20-1|16|TRBJ2-5|NA|TRBD2
CSASPAGGWGQETQYF
TGCAGTGCCAGCCCAGCGGGGGGGTGGGGCCAAGAGACCCAGTACTTC
>TRBV7-9|15|TRBJ1-1|NA|TRBD1
CASSPGQGRDTEAFF
TGTGCCAGCAGCCCTGGACAGGGAAGAGACACTGAAGCTTTCTTT
>TRBV20-1|14|TRBJ1-4|few|NA
CSAIKGEGDEKLFF
TGCAGTGCGATCAAGGGAGAGGGAGACGAAAAACTGTTTTTT
>TRBV29-1|13|TRBJ1-2|few|TRBD1
CSVESDRGASYTF
TGCAGCGTTGAGTCCGACAGGGGAGCGAGCTACACCTTC
>TRBV18|16|TRBJ1-1|NA|TRBD1
CASSRQGSAENTEAFF
TGTGCCAGCTCCCGACAGGGATCGGCAGAGAACACTGAAGCTTTCTTT
>TRBV27|16|TRBJ2-1|few|TRBD2
CASSFWGTSGDDEQFF
TGTGCCAGCAGTTTCTGGGGGACTAGCGGGGACGATGAGCAGTTCTTC
>TRBV9|16|TRBJ2-1|few|NA
CASSVEAGSSYNEQFF
TGTGCCAGCAGCGTAGAAGCTGGAAGCTCCTACAATGAGCAGTTCTTC
>TRBV20-1|14|TRBJ2-5|few|NA
CSARDWGVTETQYF
TGCAGTGCTAGAGATTGGGGGGTTACGGAGACCCAGTACTTC
>TRBV6-5|16|TRBJ1-6|NA|NA
CASSYSFATGNSPLHF
TGTGCCAGCAGTTACTCATTCGCGACAGGAAATTCACCCCTCCACTTT
>TRBV20-1|15|TRBJ2-7|NA|TRBD2
CSATRGLAGPYEQYF
TGCAGTGCTACAAGGGGACTAGCGGGACCCTACGAGCAGTACTTC
>TRBV11-2|14|TRBJ2-7|once|TRBD2
CASKGLAGTYEQYF
TGTGCCAGCAAGGGACTAGCGGGGACCTACGAGCAGTACTTC
>TRBV12-3/TRBV12-4|13|TRBJ1-1|many|NA
CASKGEMNTEAFF
TGTGCCAGCAAGGGGGAGATGAACACTGAAGCTTTCTTT
>TRBV12-3/TRBV12-4|13|TRBJ1-2|few|NA
CASSSPGRNGYTF
TGTGCCAGCAGTTCCCCGGGACGGAATGGCTACACCTTC
>TRBV9|15|TRBJ1-6|many|NA
CASSGGREIKSALHF
TGTGCCAGCAGCGGTGGACGAGAAATCAAGTCGGCCCTCCACTTT
>TRBV9|14|TRBJ2-3|few|NA
CASSVRGDTDTQYF
TGTGCCAGCAGCGTAAGGGGGGACACAGATACGCAGTATTTT
>TRBV6-6|13|TRBJ1-1|NA|NA
CASSYEGNTEAFF
TGTGCCAGCAGTTACGAGGGGAACACTGAAGCTTTCTTT
>TRBV5-1|13|TRBJ2-7|few|NA
CASSETLPYEQYF
TGCGCCAGCAGCGAGACACTGCCCTACGAGCAGTACTTC
>TRBV5-1|14|TRBJ2-1|many|NA
CASSLGQEYNEQFF
TGCGCCAGCAGCTTGGGACAGGAGTACAATGAGCAGTTCTTC
>TRBV25-1|17|TRBJ2-1|NA|TRBD2
CASSVGASGGATNEQFF
TGTGCCAGCAGTGTGGGGGCTAGCGGGGGGGCCACCAATGAGCAGTTCTTC
>TRBV12-3/TRBV12-4|14|TRBJ1-2|NA|NA
CASSREGTNYGYTF
TGTGCCAGCAGTCGCGAGGGGACTAACTATGGCTACACCTTC
>TRBV20-1|14|TRBJ2-1|NA|NA
CSAREPGNHNEQFF
TGCAGTGCTAGGGAGCCGGGCAACCACAATGAGCAGTTCTTC
>TRBV20-1|14|TRBJ1-2|few|TRBD1
CSARTGGFNYGYTF
TGCAGTGCAAGGACAGGGGGCTTTAACTATGGCTACACCTTC
>TRBV5-1|17|TRBJ1-1|few|NA
CASSSRQIETMNTEAFF
TGCGCCAGCAGCTCAAGACAGATAGAAACCATGAACACTGAAGCTTTCTTT
>TRBV7-9|16|TRBJ2-3|few|TRBD2
CASSLGASGQPDTQYF
TGTGCCAGCAGCTTAGGAGCTAGCGGACAACCGGATACGCAGTATTTT
>TRBV20-1|13|TRBJ2-7|many|TRBD1
CSARGTDSYEQYF
TGCAGTGCTAGGGGGACAGACTCCTACGAGCAGTACTTC
>TRBV5-5|14|TRBJ1-1|few|NA
CASSLAAGATEAFF
TGTGCCAGCAGCTTGGCCGCGGGAGCCACTGAAGCTTTCTTT
>TRBV11-2|15|TRBJ2-5|NA|NA
CASSLGIAGLETQYF
TGTGCCAGCAGCTTAGGAATTGCGGGCTTGGAGACCCAGTACTTC
>TRBV4-1|14|TRBJ2-3|NA|NA
CASSQVGGKDTQYF
TGCGCCAGCAGCCAAGTAGGAGGGAAAGATACGCAGTATTTT
>TRBV12-3/TRBV12-4|16|TRBJ1-1|few|NA
CASSSLLKDRNTEAFF
TGTGCCAGCAGTTCCCTGCTGAAAGACAGGAACACTGAAGCTTTCTTT
>TRBV6-2/TRBV6-3|12|TRBJ2-1|NA|TRBD1
CASSQQGIEQFF
TGTGCCAGCAGTCAACAGGGGATTGAGCAGTTCTTC
>TRBV4-1|17|TRBJ2-7|few|TRBD1
CASSPLDRGRYAYEQYF
TGCGCCAGCAGCCCCCTCGACAGGGGACGGTATGCCTACGAGCAGTACTTC
>TRBV29-1|13|TRBJ1-4|few|NA
CSGGGPKNEKLFF
TGCAGCGGGGGGGGGCCGAAAAATGAAAAACTGTTTTTT
>TRBV12-3/TRBV12-4|13|TRBJ2-7|NA|NA
CASSSRGHDEQYF
TGTGCCAGCAGTTCCCGGGGTCATGACGAGCAGTACTTC
>TRBV7-2|14|TRBJ2-2|many|NA
CASSSQVNTGELFF
TGTGCCAGCAGCTCTCAAGTAAACACCGGGGAGCTGTTTTTT
>TRBV28|15|TRBJ2-1|NA|TRBD2
CATSVKASGGGEQFF
TGTGCCACCTCGGTGAAGGCTAGCGGGGGTGGAGAGCAGTTCTTC
>TRBV20-1|14|TRBJ2-5|few|TRBD2
CSARVGGGQETQYF
TGCAGTGCTAGAGTTGGGGGGGGCCAAGAGACCCAGTACTTC
>TRBV6-5|14|TRBJ1-2|few|NA
CASSYSQGINGYTF
TGTGCCAGCAGTTACTCCCAGGGGATTAATGGCTACACCTTC
>TRBV21-1|13|TRBJ2-3|few|NA
CASSKEVKDTQYF
TGTGCCAGCAGCAAAGAGGTCAAGGATACGCAGTATTTT
>TRBV5-5|16|TRBJ2-5|many|NA
CASSLSIGGPRETQYF
TGTGCCAGCAGCTTGTCAATCGGGGGACCTAGGGAGACCCAGTACTTC
>TRBV4-2|15|TRBJ1-4|NA|NA
CASSQAGGTNEKLFF
TGTGCCAGCAGCCAAGCGGGGGGTACTAATGAAAAACTGTTTTTT